This T cell receptor beta chain comes out of a study of vaccination and CD4 T cells after COVID-19. Treatment of the sample: approximately nine-day PBMC culture with coronavirus spike peptide pools or control peptides (ViraFEST assay). From the 10-day cultures, CD4+ T cells were isolated by negative selection. The germline V gene has CDR1 ENHRY and CDR2 SYGVKD. Trimming cost V 4 bases and J 2 bases; bases outside gene matches: 8. This CDR3 comprises 17 residues. An Oncomine TCR Beta short-read assay was used to sequence the DNA from cultured CD4+ T cells. Researchers extracted genomic DNA from CD4+ T cells that had been cultured. MiXCR, run by TCRdb on the PCR reads, gives a single entry per CDR3 protein. In the table there are around 19,000 distinct CDR3 sequences, 43% of which are singletons. With respect to this clonotype: As yet, its antigen is unknown.

The clonotype originates from a human donor who had recovered from COVID-19. The sequences come from CD4+ T cells from blood, cultured in vitro, collected after SARS-CoV-2 vaccination. This rearrangement joins TRBV10-3 to TRBJ2-3; 11 bases fit TRBD2. The CDR3 loop reads CAISAGLAGGNTDTQYF. CDR3 coding DNA: TGTGCCATCAGTGCCGGCCTAGCGGGGGGAAACACAGATACGCAGTATTTT.